Presented here are 26 T cell receptor beta chains from one specimen sequenced in a study of T cell responses to AZD1222 COVID-19 vaccine. The table came from immunoSEQ multiplex PCR; TCRdb's copy has only in-frame clones and leaves some out. The sample has more than 50,000 clones, roughly 84% seen once. Sequenced material: peripheral blood, taken on day 0 of AZD1222 vaccination. These receptors originate from an adult in good health.

This clone has a handful of counts. The chain recombines TRBV7-8 with TRBJ1-1; tentatively, D is TRBD1 (5 bases). CDR1 and CDR2 (germline): SGHVS, FQNEAQ. V dropped 5 bases and J dropped 0 bases, with 16 bases sitting between them. CDR3 length: 16 amino acids. Here the CDR3 reads CASSPQIGAVNTEAFF. The DNA of the CDR3 is TGTGCCAGCAGCCCCCAAATCGGGGCAGTGAACACTGAAGCTTTCTTT.

A single count supports this clone. The chain carries TRBV6-4 and TRBJ1-2; possible D gene TRBD1, 5 bases. The germline V gene has CDR1 MRHNA and CDR2 SNTAGT. The CDR3 loop spans 16 amino acids. The V end was cut by 3 bases, the J end by 6 bases, with 20 bases between. The CDR3: CASSEDLEGPIDGYTF. The CDR3 DNA reads as TGTGCCAGCAGTGAAGATTTGGAGGGGCCCATTGATGGCTACACCTTC.

V is TRBV27 and J is TRBJ2-2; D is possibly TRBD2 (5 bases). Trimming removed 3 bases at V and 5 bases at J, with 16 bases between. CDR3 length: 16 residues. The germline V gene has CDR1 MNHEY and CDR2 SMNVEV (reference sequence). In DNA form, the CDR3 reads TGTGCCAGCAGTTTCTCACTAGTGACGAGGACCGGGGAGCTGTTTTTT. This translates into CASSFSLVTRTGELFF.

The chain has TRBV7-2 and TRBJ1-2; 9 nucleotides line up with TRBD1. Per the germline V gene, CDR1 is SGHTA and CDR2 is FQGNSA. V was clipped by 0 bases and J by 8 bases; unmatched bases: 7. This CDR3 is 15 amino acids long. Here the CDR3 DNA reads TGTGCCAGCAGCTTAGCCCTGACAGGGGGAAGGGGCTACACCTTC. Residues: CASSLALTGGRGYTF.

This chain connects TRBV19 to TRBJ1-1, with D perhaps TRBD1 (5 bases). The CDR3 runs 14 residues. V dropped 5 bases and J dropped 4 bases, with 14 bases sitting between them. The germline CDR1 and CDR2 sequences are LNHDA and SQIVND (reference sequence). The CDR3 DNA sequence: TGTGCCAGTAGTCATTACGGGGGTGGCACTGAAGCTTTCTTT. Encoded protein: CASSHYGGGTEAFF.

The gene calls are TRBV7-2 and TRBJ1-1; the match to TRBD1 covers 9 bases. Germline CDR1 is SGHTA and CDR2 is FQGNSA. The CDR3 consists of 15 residues. The trim removed 5 bases at V and 3 bases at J, leaving 7 bases unmatched. The CDR3, as DNA: TGTGCCAGCAGCAGAACCCGGACAGGGGACACTGAAGCTTTCTTT. Its protein product is CASSRTRTGDTEAFF.

As concerns this clone: Germline is not matched at one junction end, which may reflect a read error. V and J are TRBV5-1 and TRBJ2-1; TRBD2 aligns across 10 bases. This CDR3 has 15 residues. The germline V gene encodes CDR1 SGHRS and CDR2 YFSETQ. The CDR3 DNA reads TGCGCCAGCAGTTTGGCGACTAGCGGGTTCAATGAGCAGTTCTTC. This encodes CASSLATSGFNEQFF. The full variable domain, completed using reference TRBV5-1 and TRBJ2-1, is KAGVTQTPRYLIKTRGQQVTLSCSPISGHRSVSWYQQTPGQGLQFLFEYFSETQRNKGNFPGRFSGRQFSNSRSEMNVSTLELGDSALYLCASSLATSGFNEQFFGPGTRLTVL.

This chain's CDR3 is CASSLVPGLGGYTF. CDR3 sequence (DNA): TGTGCCAGCAGCTTAGTCCCAGGGTTGGGCGGCTACACCTTC. The V gene is TRBV7-9, the J gene TRBJ1-2; possibly TRBD1 for D (5 bases). Deletions cut 1 base from V and 8 bases from J, with 14 bases between. Germline V gene sequence: CDR1 SEHNR, CDR2 FQNEAQ (reference sequence). This CDR3 has 14 amino acids.

The chain has TRBV5-1 and TRBJ1-1, with 10 positions matching TRBD1. With 4 bases clipped from V and 5 bases from J, the junction kept 8 bases outside the gene matches. The CDR3 spans 15 residues. CDR1 and CDR2 from the germline V gene are SGHRS and YFSETQ. The CDR3 protein is CASSHDRGRGTEAFF. CDR3 bases: TGCGCCAGCAGCCATGACAGGGGGCGAGGGACTGAAGCTTTCTTT.

This clone occurred once. The chain is built from TRBV4-3 and TRBJ2-2; D gene ambiguous. Germline V gene data show CDR1 as LGHNA and CDR2 as YSLEER. Trimming shortened V by 0 bases and J by 7 bases, and 6 bases separated the two germline ends. CDR3 size: 13 residues. CDR3 sequence (DNA): TGCGCCAGCAGCCAAGAAGTCTACGGGGAGCTGTTTTTT. Translation gives CASSQEVYGELFF.

CDR3 nucleotide sequence: TGTGCCAGCATTCGTGTACTCCCAAAAACCACTGAAGCTTTCTTT. Amino acids: CASIRVLPKTTEAFF. V is TRBV2 and J is TRBJ1-1; D not certain. V was pared by 7 bases and J by 4 bases, with 19 bases between. Germline assignment: CDR1 SNHLY and CDR2 FYNNEI. The CDR3 is 15 residues long.

The chain has TRBV4-1 and TRBJ2-1; 12 bases agree with TRBD2. With V trimmed by 3 bases and J by 9 bases, 6 bases remained unmatched. CDR3 length: 15 amino acids. The germline gives CDR1 MGHRA, CDR2 YSYEKL. The CDR3 spells CASSHGTSGSFEQFF. DNA of the CDR3: TGCGCCAGCAGCCACGGGACTAGCGGGTCCTTTGAGCAGTTCTTC.

This clone was observed a handful of times. This chain joins TRBV4-1 and TRBJ2-3; the match to TRBD2 covers 11 bases. CDR3 size: 17 residues. The junction had 8 bases not matched to a gene; V was cut back by 4 bases and J by 2 bases. Germline-derived CDR1 and CDR2 are MGHRA and YSYEKL. The CDR3 spells CASSPGTSGPYTDTQYF. The CDR3, as DNA: TGCGCCAGCAGCCCCGGGACTAGCGGACCTTACACAGATACGCAGTATTTT.

V is TRBV2 and J is TRBJ2-1; D gene ambiguous. Germline V gene sequence: CDR1 SNHLY, CDR2 FYNNEI. This CDR3 is 16 amino acids long. The germline V and J ends were trimmed by 3 bases and 10 bases, with 22 bases remaining between them. The CDR3: CASSDLRPNWSREQFF. In DNA, the CDR3 is TGTGCCAGCAGTGACTTAAGACCGAACTGGTCAAGGGAGCAGTTCTTC.

This chain links TRBV7-5 with TRBJ2-7; the table calls TRBD2, which could not be checked here. TRBV7-5 is reported as a pseudogene. The CDR3 is 15 amino acids. DNA of the CDR3: TGTGCCAGAAGCTTAGAAAGCGGGAGAGTGTACGAGCAGTACGTC. It codes for CARSLESGRVYEQYV.

The chain employs TRBV2 and TRBJ1-2; possible D gene TRBD1, 6 bases. Trimming left V 7 bases short and J 4 bases short, with 13 bases between. The V gene's germline CDR1 is SNHLY and CDR2 FYNNEI. The CDR3 spans 13 residues. The CDR3 reads CASKEGDSYGYTF. As DNA, the CDR3 is TGTGCCAGCAAGGAGGGGGATAGCTATGGCTACACCTTC.

This clone was seen only a few times. The V and J genes are TRBV7-3 and TRBJ2-1, with 8 bases aligning to TRBD2. There are 16 residues in the CDR3. CDR1 is SGHTA and CDR2 is FQGTGA in the germline V gene. V was pared by 2 bases and J by 0 bases, with 3 bases of the junction left unmatched. CDR3 protein: CASSLAAGGSYNEQFF. CDR3 nucleotide sequence: TGTGCCAGCAGCTTAGCGGCGGGAGGCTCCTACAATGAGCAGTTCTTC.

This chain connects TRBV3-1 (or the pseudogene TRBV3-2) to TRBJ2-3, with D possibly called TRBD1 or TRBD2 (6 bases each). V lost 4 bases, J lost 4 bases, and 18 bases lay in between. The CDR3 consists of 16 residues. The germline V gene encodes CDR1 LGHDT and CDR2 YNNKEL (reference sequence). The CDR3 sequence is CASSLVGGRSPDTQYF. As DNA, the CDR3 is TGTGCCAGCAGCCTTGTAGGGGGGCGATCCCCAGATACGCAGTATTTT.

The CDR3 is CASRVTGGAGQPQHF. The CDR3 nucleotides are TGTGCCAGCCGAGTGACAGGGGGGGCCGGTCAGCCCCAGCATTTT. This chain joins TRBV7-2 and TRBJ1-5; 9 nucleotides agree with TRBD1. The CDR3 covers 15 residues. CDR1 is SGHTA, CDR2 FQGNSA, per germline. Trimming cost V 8 bases and J 6 bases; bases outside gene matches: 11.

This rearrangement joins TRBV5-4 to TRBJ2-1; D not certain. V was shortened by 1 base and J by 9 bases, with 11 bases between the two germline ends. This CDR3 has 13 residues. Germline V gene data show CDR1 as SGHNT and CDR2 as YYREEE (reference sequence). CDR3 DNA sequence: TGTGCCAGCAGCTTGACGGAGCGTGGTGAGCAGTTCTTC. This codes for CASSLTERGEQFF.

This sequence joins TRBV11-3 and TRBJ1-1; 8 bases agree with TRBD1. This CDR3 has 12 amino acids. V gave up 5 bases and J gave up 8 bases; unmatched junction bases: 4. Germline V gene sequence: CDR1 SGHNT, CDR2 YENEEA. The CDR3 spells CASSVRTGEAFF. The DNA for the CDR3 is TGTGCCAGCAGCGTAAGGACAGGGGAAGCTTTCTTT.

The chain employs TRBV19 and TRBJ2-7; TRBD1 agrees at 9 bases. This CDR3 has 14 amino acids. With V trimmed by 4 bases and J by 6 bases, 7 bases remained unmatched. The germline V gene encodes CDR1 LNHDA and CDR2 SQIVND (reference sequence). CDR3: CASSTPGTGSEQYF. For the CDR3, the DNA is TGTGCCAGTAGTACACCCGGGACAGGGAGCGAGCAGTACTTC.

This chain uses TRBV7-9 with TRBJ1-2; D might be TRBD1 (6 bases). The CDR3 has 13 residues. The germline V and J ends were trimmed by 5 bases and 8 bases, with 15 bases remaining between them. The V gene's germline CDR1 is SEHNR and CDR2 FQNEAQ (reference sequence). CDR3: CASSNQGTWGYTF. The DNA of the CDR3 is TGTGCCAGCAGCAACCAGGGGACTTGGGGCTACACCTTC. The variable domain in full, completed from reference TRBV7-9 and TRBJ1-2, reads DTGVSQNPRHKITKRGQNVTFRCDPISEHNRLYWYRQTLGQGPEFLTYFQNEAQLEKSRLLSDRFSAERPKGSFSTLEIQRTEQGDSAMYLCASSNQGTWGYTFGSGTRLTVV.

The CDR3 nucleotides read TGCGCCAGCAGCTTGGAAGTCCAGACAAACACCGGGGAGCTGTTTTTT. This sequence encodes CASSLEVQTNTGELFF. The V gene is TRBV5-1, the J gene TRBJ2-2; D not certain. The germline CDR1 and CDR2 sequences are SGHRS and YFSETQ. Trimming took 0 bases from V and 2 from J, leaving 11 bases between them. The CDR3 is 16 amino acids. The complete variable domain, with remaining parts taken from reference TRBV5-1 and TRBJ2-2, reads KAGVTQTPRYLIKTRGQQVTLSCSPISGHRSVSWYQQTPGQGLQFLFEYFSETQRNKGNFPGRFSGRQFSNSRSEMNVSTLELGDSALYLCASSLEVQTNTGELFFGEGSRLTVL.

The rearrangement uses TRBV5-5 and TRBJ2-3; 10 positions agree with TRBD2. The length of the CDR3 is 16 residues. The J segment lost 5 bases and the V segment lost 4 bases, leaving 10 bases of the junction unmatched. Germline lookup yields CDR1 SGHKS and CDR2 YYEKEE (reference sequence). The CDR3 DNA is TGTGCCAGCAGCATGAGACTAGCGGGTTGGGGAGATACGCAGTATTTT. Its protein is CASSMRLAGWGDTQYF.

The chain joins TRBV4-1 to TRBJ2-1; D is uncertain. CDR1 and CDR2 (germline): MGHRA, YSYEKL. The CDR3 totals 15 residues. V shed 0 bases and J shed 5 bases, with 11 bases lying between them. The CDR3 protein is CASSQEMDGHNEQFF. The CDR3 region has the DNA TGCGCCAGCAGCCAAGAAATGGACGGACACAATGAGCAGTTCTTC.